The sequence of this T cell receptor beta chain was determined in a study of CD8 T cells in ankylosing spondylitis. This CDR3 comprises 14 residues. V was shortened by 7 bases and J by 0 bases, with 10 bases between the two germline ends. The germline gives CDR1 SEHNR, CDR2 FQNEAQ (reference sequence). This clonotype has only a few counts. Using its own MiXCR run on the 5' RACE reads, TCRdb lists one record per CDR3 protein. Here the sample spans 200,000 to 300,000 distinct CDR3 sequences, roughly 10% being singletons. V usage is TRBV7-9 and J usage is TRBJ2-1; D unresolved. This clonotype was sampled from a male donor with ankylosing spondylitis or in good health (not recorded which). Sequencing input: blood, either unsorted or a sorted T cell fraction (not recorded which). CDR3 loop: CASTPTASYNEQFF. The CDR3 DNA reads TGTGCCAGCACCCCGACTGCCTCCTACAATGAGCAGTTCTTC.